The clone carrying this T cell receptor (beta chain) has just a few counts. The target antigen is unknown. As for time point: baseline pretreatment blood. Treatment noted: 15 Gy SBRT to primary tumor, nephrectomy 4 weeks later. The record originates from a study of radiation and T cells in renal cell carcinoma. Study-wide context: Nephrectomy followed 15 Gy stereotactic body radiation by 4 weeks.

The V end was cut by 5 bases, the J end by 2 bases, with 7 bases between. The CDR3 runs to 12 residues. Looked up from germline, CDR1 is SGHTA and CDR2 is FQGNSA. Data came from immunoSEQ multiplex PCR; TCRdb stores just in-frame clones and leaves some out. The table lists 120,000 to 150,000 clones, about nine tenths of them singletons, with approximately 4% in the top ten. Overall study findings and caveats: No pretreatment tumor biopsies were available for baseline clonotypes. Top tumor clonotypes rose in blood 2 weeks post-radiation, then contracted.

This receptor was obtained from a woman in her seventies with renal cell carcinoma. The sample was blood, taken from a patient whose treatment included radiotherapy and nephrectomy. J is TRBJ2-7 and V is TRBV7-2; D perhaps matches TRBD1 (5 bases). CDR3 sequence: CASSQGAYEQYF. The CDR3 DNA sequence: TGTGCCAGCAGCCAGGGTGCCTACGAGCAGTACTTC. Based on the CDR3 plus reference TRBV7-2 and TRBJ2-7, the full variable domain is GAGVSQSPSNKVTEKGKDVELRCDPISGHTALYWYRQSLGQGLEFLIYFQGNSAPDKSGLPSDRFSAERTGGSVSTLTIQRTQQEDSAVYLCASSQGAYEQYFGPGTRLTVT.